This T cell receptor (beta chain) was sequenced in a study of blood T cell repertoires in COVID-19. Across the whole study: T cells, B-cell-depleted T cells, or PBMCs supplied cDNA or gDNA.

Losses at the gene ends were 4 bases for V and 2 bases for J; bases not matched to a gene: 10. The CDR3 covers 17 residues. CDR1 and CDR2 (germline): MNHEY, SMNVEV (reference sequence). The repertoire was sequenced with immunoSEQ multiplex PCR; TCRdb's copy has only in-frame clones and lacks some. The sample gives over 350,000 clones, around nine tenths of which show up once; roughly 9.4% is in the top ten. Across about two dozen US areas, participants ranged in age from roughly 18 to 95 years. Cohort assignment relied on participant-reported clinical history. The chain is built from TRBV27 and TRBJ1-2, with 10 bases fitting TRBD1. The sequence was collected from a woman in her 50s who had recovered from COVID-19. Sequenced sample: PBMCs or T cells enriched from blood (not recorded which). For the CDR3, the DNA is TGTGCCAGCAGTTCGGACAGGGGGGGACCTGGAAACTATGGCTACACCTTC. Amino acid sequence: CASSSDRGGPGNYGYTF.